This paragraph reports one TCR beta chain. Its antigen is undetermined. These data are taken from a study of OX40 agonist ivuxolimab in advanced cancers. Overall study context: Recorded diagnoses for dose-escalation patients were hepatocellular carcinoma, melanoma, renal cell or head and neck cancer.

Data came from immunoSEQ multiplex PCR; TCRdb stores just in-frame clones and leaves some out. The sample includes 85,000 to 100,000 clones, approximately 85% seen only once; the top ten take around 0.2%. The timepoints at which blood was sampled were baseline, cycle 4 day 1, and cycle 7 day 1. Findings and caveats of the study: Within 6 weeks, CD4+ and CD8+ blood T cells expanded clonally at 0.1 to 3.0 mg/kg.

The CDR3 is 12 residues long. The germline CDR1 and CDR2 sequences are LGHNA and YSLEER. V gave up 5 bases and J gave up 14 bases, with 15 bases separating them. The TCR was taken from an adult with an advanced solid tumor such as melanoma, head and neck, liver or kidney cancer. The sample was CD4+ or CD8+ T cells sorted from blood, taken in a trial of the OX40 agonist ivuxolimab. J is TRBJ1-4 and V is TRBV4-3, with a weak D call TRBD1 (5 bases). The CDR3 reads CASSLTQGGLFF. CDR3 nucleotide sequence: TGCGCCAGCAGCTTAACGCAGGGAGGGCTGTTTTTT.